This T cell receptor (beta chain) was identified during a study of radiation and T cells in renal cell carcinoma. Notes on the study in general: No pretreatment tumor biopsies were available for baseline clonotypes.

The time point denotes: blood 4 weeks post-SBRT, at nephrectomy. Treatment here: 15 Gy SBRT to primary tumor, nephrectomy 4 weeks later. Nephrectomy followed 15 Gy stereotactic body radiation by 4 weeks. After SBRT, blood was collected at 2 and 4 weeks, plus baseline. This renal cell carcinoma was of the clear cell type. The CDR3 spans 16 residues. Germline CDR1 and CDR2: LNHDA and SQIVND (reference sequence). As for this clone: Its antigen is unidentified. Compared with germline, one end of the junction differs, possibly owing to a read error.

The assay was immunoSEQ multiplex PCR, and TCRdb's table has in-frame clones only and misses some. This sample has 120,000 to 150,000 clones, with about 88% found just once. The source was blood, collected from a patient whose treatment included radiotherapy and nephrectomy. The receptor comes from a woman aged 50 to 60 with renal cell carcinoma. The chain employs TRBV19 and TRBJ2-7; D might be TRBD1 or TRBD2, each matching 6 bases. The chain's CDR3 is CASRERTARDSHEQYF. CDR3 in DNA: TGTGCCAGCCGAGAGAGGACAGCCCGGGACTCCCACGAGCAGTACTTC. The full variable domain, in which reference TRBV19 and TRBJ2-7 provide the parts outside the CDR3, is DGGITQSPKYLFRKEGQNVTLSCEQNLNHDAMYWYRQDPGQGLRLIYYSQIVNDFQKGDIAEGYSVSREKKESFPLTVTSAQKNPTAFYLCASRERTARDSHEQYFGPGTRLTVT.